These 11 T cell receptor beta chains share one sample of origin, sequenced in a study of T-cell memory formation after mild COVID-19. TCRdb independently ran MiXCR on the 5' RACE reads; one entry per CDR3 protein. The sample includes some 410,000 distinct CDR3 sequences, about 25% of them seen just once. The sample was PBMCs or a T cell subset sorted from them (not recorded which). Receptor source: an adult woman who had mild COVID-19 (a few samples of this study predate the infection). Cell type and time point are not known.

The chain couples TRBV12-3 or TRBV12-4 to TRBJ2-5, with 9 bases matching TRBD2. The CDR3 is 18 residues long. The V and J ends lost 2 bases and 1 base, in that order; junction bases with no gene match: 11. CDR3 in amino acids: CASSLKVGSGGIQETQYF. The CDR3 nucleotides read TGTGCCAGCAGTTTAAAGGTCGGGAGCGGGGGGATCCAAGAGACCCAGTACTTC.

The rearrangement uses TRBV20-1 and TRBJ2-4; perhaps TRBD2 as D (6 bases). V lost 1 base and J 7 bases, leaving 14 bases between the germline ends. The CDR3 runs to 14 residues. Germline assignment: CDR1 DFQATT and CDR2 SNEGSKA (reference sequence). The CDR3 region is CSARGAEGLNIQYF. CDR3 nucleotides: TGCAGTGCTAGAGGGGCGGAGGGCCTTAACATTCAGTACTTC.

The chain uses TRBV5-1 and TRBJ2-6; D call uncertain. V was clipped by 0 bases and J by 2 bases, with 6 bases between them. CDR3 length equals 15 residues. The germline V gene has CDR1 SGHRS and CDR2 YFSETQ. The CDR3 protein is CASSLVGAGANVLTF. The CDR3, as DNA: TGCGCCAGCAGCTTGGTCGGTGCTGGGGCCAACGTCCTGACTTTC.

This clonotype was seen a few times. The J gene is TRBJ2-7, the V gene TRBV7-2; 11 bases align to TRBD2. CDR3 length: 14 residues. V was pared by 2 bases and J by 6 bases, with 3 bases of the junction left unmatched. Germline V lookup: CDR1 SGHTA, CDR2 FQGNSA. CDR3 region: CASSLTGLAGEQYF. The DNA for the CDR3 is TGTGCCAGCAGCTTAACAGGACTAGCGGGCGAGCAGTACTTC.

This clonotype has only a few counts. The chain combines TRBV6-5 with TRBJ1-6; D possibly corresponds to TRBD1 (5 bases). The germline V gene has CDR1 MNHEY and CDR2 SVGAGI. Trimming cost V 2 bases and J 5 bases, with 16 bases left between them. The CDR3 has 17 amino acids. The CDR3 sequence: CASSYKQGWDDNSPLHF. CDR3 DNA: TGTGCCAGCAGTTACAAGCAGGGTTGGGATGATAATTCACCCCTCCACTTT.

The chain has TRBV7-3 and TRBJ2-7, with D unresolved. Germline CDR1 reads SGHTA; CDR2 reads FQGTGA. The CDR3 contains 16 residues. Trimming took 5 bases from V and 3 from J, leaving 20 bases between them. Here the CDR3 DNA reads TGTGCCAGCAGCCTCGGCCCCCGGGCAGACTTCTACGAGCAGTACTTC. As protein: CASSLGPRADFYEQYF. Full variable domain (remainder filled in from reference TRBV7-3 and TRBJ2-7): GAGVSQTPSNKVTEKGKYVELRCDPISGHTALYWYRQSLGQGPEFLIYFQGTGAADDSGLPNDRFFAVRPEGSVSTLKIQRTERGDSAVYLCASSLGPRADFYEQYFGPGTRLTVT.

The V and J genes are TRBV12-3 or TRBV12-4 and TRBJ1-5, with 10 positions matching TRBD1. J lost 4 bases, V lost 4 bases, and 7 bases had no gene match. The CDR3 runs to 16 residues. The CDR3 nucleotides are TGTGCCAGCAGTTGGACAGGGGGTTCGGGTAATCAGCCCCAGCATTTT. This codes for CASSWTGGSGNQPQHF.

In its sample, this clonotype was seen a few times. This chain's CDR3 is CSSKQGPYTEAFF. CDR3 DNA: TGCAGCTCCAAACAGGGTCCGTACACTGAAGCTTTCTTT. The chain links TRBV29-1 to TRBJ1-1; possible D gene TRBD1, 6 bases. The V end was cut by 8 bases, the J end by 3 bases, with 16 bases between. From germline, CDR1 is SQVTM and CDR2 ANQGSEA. This CDR3 contains 13 residues.

CDR3 region: CASSPPDLGRQFF. The CDR3 DNA reads TGTGCCAGCAGCCCCCCGGACCTGGGACGGCAGTTCTTC. The V gene is TRBV7-9, the J gene TRBJ2-1; either TRBD1 or TRBD2 may supply D (5 bases each). The CDR3 has 13 amino acids. V lost 5 bases and J lost 12, with 17 bases in between. Germline V gene lookup returns CDR1 SEHNR and CDR2 FQNEAQ (reference sequence). Supplemented by reference TRBV7-9 and TRBJ2-1, the full variable domain reads DTGVSQNPRHKITKRGQNVTFRCDPISEHNRLYWYRQTLGQGPEFLTYFQNEAQLEKSRLLSDRFSAERPKGSFSTLEIQRTEQGDSAMYLCASSPPDLGRQFFGPGTRLTVL.

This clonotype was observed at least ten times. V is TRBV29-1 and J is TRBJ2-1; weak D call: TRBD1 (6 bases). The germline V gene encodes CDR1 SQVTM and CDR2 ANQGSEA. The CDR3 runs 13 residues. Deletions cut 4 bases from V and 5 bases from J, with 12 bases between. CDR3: CSVARDTNNEQFF. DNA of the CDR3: TGCAGCGTTGCCCGGGACACGAACAATGAGCAGTTCTTC.

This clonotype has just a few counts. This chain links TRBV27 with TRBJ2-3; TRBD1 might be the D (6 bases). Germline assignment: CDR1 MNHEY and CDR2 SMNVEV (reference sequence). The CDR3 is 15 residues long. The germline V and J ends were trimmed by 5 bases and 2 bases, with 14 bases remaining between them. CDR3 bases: TGTGCCAGCAGTCCTACAGGGTACTTCACAGATACGCAGTATTTT. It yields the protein CASSPTGYFTDTQYF.